This passage covers 8 T cell receptor beta chains from one sample sequenced in a study of cytomegalovirus exposure and HLA in healthy donors. This PCR relied on a set of 60 Vbeta primers and 13 Jbeta primers. Assay used: immunoSEQ multiplex PCR; TCRdb lists only in-frame clones, some missing. The data contain some 150,000 clones, approximately 80% of them singletons. The sequenced sample consisted of PBMCs. These receptor sequences come from a woman between 18 and 29 years old in good health and CMV-seronegative.

This chain links TRBV7-9 with TRBJ2-3, with 9 bases matching TRBD1. In germline, CDR1 is SEHNR, CDR2 FQNEAQ (reference sequence). The junction had 4 bases not matched to a gene; V was cut back by 1 base and J by 5 bases. The CDR3 spans 15 residues. The CDR3 region has the DNA TGTGCCAGCAGCTTAGGACAGGGGGTAGGAGATACGCAGTATTTT. Translation gives CASSLGQGVGDTQYF.

In DNA, the CDR3 is TGTGCCTGGGGGACAGGGAGTGGCTACACCTTC. This gives the protein CAWGTGSGYTF. V is TRBV30 and J is TRBJ1-2; 9 bases are a match to TRBD1. CDR1 GTSNPN and CDR2 SVGIG come from the germline V gene (reference sequence). Trimming cost V 5 bases and J 7 bases; bases outside gene matches: 2. This CDR3 spans 11 amino acids.

J is TRBJ2-7 and V is TRBV28; 7 nucleotides line up with TRBD1. This CDR3 comprises 14 residues. The germline V gene encodes CDR1 MDHEN and CDR2 SYDVKM. J lost 0 bases, V lost 7 bases, and 6 bases had no gene match. The CDR3 loop is CASTWGTASYEQYF. The DNA for the CDR3 is TGTGCCAGCACCTGGGGGACAGCCTCCTACGAGCAGTACTTC. The variable domain in full, completed from reference TRBV28 and TRBJ2-7, reads DVKVTQSSRYLVKRTGEKVFLECVQDMDHENMFWYRQDPGLGLRLIYFSYDVKMKEKGDIPEGYSVSREKKERFSLILESASTNQTSMYLCASTWGTASYEQYFGPGTRLTVT.

The chain links TRBV18 to TRBJ2-1; 9 bases fit TRBD2. This CDR3 region has 15 residues. J was trimmed by 7 bases and V by 2 bases; bases with no gene match: 6. Germline assignment: CDR1 KGHSH and CDR2 LQKENI. CDR3: CASSPGSGRDNEQFF. For the CDR3, the DNA is TGTGCCAGCTCACCAGGTAGCGGGAGAGATAATGAGCAGTTCTTC.

The chain joins TRBV28 to TRBJ2-5; possible D gene TRBD2, 5 bases. Germline assignment: CDR1 MDHEN and CDR2 SYDVKM. V gave up 3 bases and J gave up 9 bases, with 14 bases separating them. This CDR3 region has 13 residues. CDR3 sequence: CASSFGPSHAQYF. The CDR3 DNA reads TGTGCCAGCAGTTTCGGCCCTAGCCATGCCCAGTACTTC. The complete variable domain, with remaining parts taken from reference TRBV28 and TRBJ2-5, reads DVKVTQSSRYLVKRTGEKVFLECVQDMDHENMFWYRQDPGLGLRLIYFSYDVKMKEKGDIPEGYSVSREKKERFSLILESASTNQTSMYLCASSFGPSHAQYFGPGTRLLVL.

This clone turned up a few times. The V gene is TRBV18, the J gene TRBJ1-1; a possible D gene is TRBD1 (6 bases). CDR1 and CDR2 (germline): KGHSH, LQKENI. This CDR3 contains 15 residues. Trimming cost V 4 bases and J 2 bases, with 14 bases left between them. CDR3 sequence: CASSRVRDTNTEAFF. As DNA, the CDR3 is TGTGCCAGCTCACGTGTCCGGGACACAAACACTGAAGCTTTCTTT.

This clone was seen once. This chain links TRBV2 with TRBJ2-7; 8 positions match TRBD2. The CDR3 totals 18 residues. Germline V CDR1 and CDR2: SNHLY, FYNNEI. The V segment lost 3 bases and the J segment 4 bases; nucleotides outside the gene matches: 17. In DNA form, the CDR3 reads TGTGCCAGCAGTGACCTCCTAGCGAGCGGGAGCTTTTCTTACGAGCAGTACTTC. Translated, it gives CASSDLLASGSFSYEQYF.

The rearrangement links TRBV5-1 to TRBJ2-7; D might be TRBD1 (5 bases). V gave up 9 bases and J gave up 3 bases, with 10 bases separating them. CDR3 length: 11 residues. CDR1 and CDR2 from the germline V gene are SGHRS and YFSETQ. Written as DNA, the CDR3 is TGCGCCAAAGGGGCAGTCTACGAGCAGTACTTC. Its translation: CAKGAVYEQYF.